This T cell receptor beta chain was sequenced in a study of blood T cell repertoires in COVID-19 (dated by TCRdb to between 2020 and 2021). Study-wide context: The collaborator samples originated in the United States, Italy and Spain and spanned the acute and convalescent phases of COVID-19. Deeply sampled blood TCRbeta repertoires from subjects exposed to, actively infected with, or recovered from COVID-19 were included in the dataset. HLA class I and class II types, where available, came from metadata supplied by the sample provider rather than from assay-based typing. The sample metadata nearly always contained a de-identified subject ID, COVID-19 status, age in years and sex. A freely available public database, intended as a resource for researchers studying the immune response to SARS-CoV-2, is where the repertoires were released. The prospective study material was composed of cDNA or gDNA derived from T cells, B-cell-depleted T cells, or PBMCs. The samples were drawn from the first 160 participants of the ongoing ImmuneRACE study and from over 950 subjects provided by 6 global collaborators.

Paper-wide results and their limitations: How much clinical and demographic metadata was included differed by source and by participant, and the metadata was provided uncurated.

A remark on this clone: Its specific antigen is unknown. Base qualities are missing; no much larger clone stands one base away.

The CDR3, cysteine through phenylalanine, is 16 amino acids long. Of the read, only the CDR3 DNA is kept; its 48 bases are in frame from base 1. Taken from the germline V gene (reference sequence), the CDR1 and CDR2 loops are LGHDT and YNNKEL. V is pared back by 8 bases and J by 7 bases, with 23 bases lying between the germline termini. TCRbeta CDR3 regions were amplified from genomic DNA using the immunoSEQ Assay, a bias-controlled multiplex PCR. The authors processed their data as follows. Within the assay, amplification of reference gene primers was used to estimate how many nucleated cells each sample contained. Sequence reads were collapsed and filtered to measure the absolute abundance of every unique TCRbeta CDR3 rearrangement. Productive Simpson clonality was computed per sample as the square root of Simpson's diversity index over productive rearrangements. The immuneACCESS repertoire file appears here via TCRdb, limited to in-frame rearrangements. These files lack a portion of the clones; in checked studies, under half of the deficit traces to unresolved V genes, and the cause of the others is not known. D and trimming come from the DNA, and the V and J calls and clone size come from that table. The sample table holds around 360,000 clones, of which more than 75% were seen once. The ten largest account for under 3% of the sample.

Participants in the prospective study were aged roughly 18 to 100 years, lived in 20 to 25 United States geographic areas, and enrolled through a virtual design. In the prospective study, cohorts were assigned on the basis of participant-reported clinical history obtained from a screening survey and a study questionnaire. Recovered participants in ImmuneRACE Cohort 3 were defined by two consecutive negative NP/OP PCR tests, clearance by a healthcare professional, or resolution of symptoms. Mobile phlebotomists in the prospective study collected whole blood, serum and a nasopharyngeal or oropharyngeal swab from every participant. Over a 2-month period, participants in the prospective study had the option of providing additional blood draws and questionnaires. Prospective study blood samples were shipped either frozen or at room temperature before DNA extraction.

The material sequenced was PBMCs or T cells enriched from blood (not recorded which). In this chain, TRBV3-1 (or the pseudogene TRBV3-2) is recombined with TRBJ1-4; a tentative D call is TRBD1 (5 bases match). The TCR was taken from a woman in her 30s who had recovered from COVID-19. The nucleotide sequence is given as TGTGCCAGCTCATCCCGCCCAAGGGGTGGTGGTGAAAAACTGTTTTTT. This encodes CASSSRPRGGGEKLFF.